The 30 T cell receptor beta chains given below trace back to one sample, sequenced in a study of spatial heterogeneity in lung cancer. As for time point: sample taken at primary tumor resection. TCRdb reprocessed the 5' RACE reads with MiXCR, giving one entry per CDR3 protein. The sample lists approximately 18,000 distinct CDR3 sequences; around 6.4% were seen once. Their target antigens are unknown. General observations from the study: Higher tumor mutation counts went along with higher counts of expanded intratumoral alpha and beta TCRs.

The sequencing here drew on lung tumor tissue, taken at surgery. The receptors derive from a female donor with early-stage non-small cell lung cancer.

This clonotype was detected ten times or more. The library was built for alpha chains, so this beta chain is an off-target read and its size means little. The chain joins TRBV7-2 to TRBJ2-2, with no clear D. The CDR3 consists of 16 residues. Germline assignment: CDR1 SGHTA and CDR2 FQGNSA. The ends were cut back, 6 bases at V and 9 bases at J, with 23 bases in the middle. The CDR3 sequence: CASRSAVPITNRELFF. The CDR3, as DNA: TGTGCCAGCAGATCCGCAGTCCCCATCACTAATAGGGAGCTGTTTTTT.

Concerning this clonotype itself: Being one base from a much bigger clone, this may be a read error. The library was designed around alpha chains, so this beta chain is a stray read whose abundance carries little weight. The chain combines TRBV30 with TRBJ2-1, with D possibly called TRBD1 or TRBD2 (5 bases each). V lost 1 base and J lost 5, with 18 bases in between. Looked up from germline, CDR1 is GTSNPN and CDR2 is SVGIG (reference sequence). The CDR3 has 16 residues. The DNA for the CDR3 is TGTGCCTGGAGTGGCCCCCTTGGGACGCCCCACAATGAGCAGTTCTTC. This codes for CAWSGPLGTPHNEQFF. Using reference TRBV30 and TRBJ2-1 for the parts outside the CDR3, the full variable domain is SQTIHQWPATLVQPVGSPLSLECTVEGTSNPNLYWYRQAAGRGLQLLFYSVGIGQISSEVPQNLSASRPQDRQFILSSKKLLLSDSGFYLCAWSGPLGTPHNEQFFGPGTRLTVL.

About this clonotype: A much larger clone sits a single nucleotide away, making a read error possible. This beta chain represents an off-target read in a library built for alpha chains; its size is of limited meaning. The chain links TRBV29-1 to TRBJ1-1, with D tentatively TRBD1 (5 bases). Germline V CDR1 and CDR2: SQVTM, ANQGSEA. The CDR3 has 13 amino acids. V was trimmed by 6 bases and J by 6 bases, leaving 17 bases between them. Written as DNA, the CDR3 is TGCAGCGTGGAGAGCCACCGGGGCTCTGAAGCTTTCTTT. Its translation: CSVESHRGSEAFF.

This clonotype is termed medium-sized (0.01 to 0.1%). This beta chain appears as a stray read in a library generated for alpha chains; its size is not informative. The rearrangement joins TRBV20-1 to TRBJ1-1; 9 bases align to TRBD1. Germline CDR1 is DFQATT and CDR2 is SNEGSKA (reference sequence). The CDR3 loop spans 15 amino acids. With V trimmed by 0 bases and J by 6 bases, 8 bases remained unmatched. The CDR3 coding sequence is TGCAGTGCTAGAGAACCGGGACAGGGTTCCTCTGAAGCTTTCTTT. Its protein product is CSAREPGQGSSEAFF.

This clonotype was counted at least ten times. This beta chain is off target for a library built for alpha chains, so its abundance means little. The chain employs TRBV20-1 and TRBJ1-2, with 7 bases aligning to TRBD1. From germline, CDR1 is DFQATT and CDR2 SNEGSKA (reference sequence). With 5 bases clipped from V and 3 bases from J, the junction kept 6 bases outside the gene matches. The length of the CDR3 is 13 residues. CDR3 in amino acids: CSARGQKDYGYTF. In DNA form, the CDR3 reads TGCAGTGCTCGGGGACAGAAAGACTATGGCTACACCTTC.

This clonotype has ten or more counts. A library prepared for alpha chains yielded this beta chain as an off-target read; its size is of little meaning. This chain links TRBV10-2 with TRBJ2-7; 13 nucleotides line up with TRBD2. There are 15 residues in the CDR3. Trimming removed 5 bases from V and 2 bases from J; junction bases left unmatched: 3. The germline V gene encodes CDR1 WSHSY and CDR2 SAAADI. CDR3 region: CASSRTSGRTYEQYF. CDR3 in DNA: TGCGCCAGCAGTCGGACTAGCGGGAGAACCTACGAGCAGTACTTC.

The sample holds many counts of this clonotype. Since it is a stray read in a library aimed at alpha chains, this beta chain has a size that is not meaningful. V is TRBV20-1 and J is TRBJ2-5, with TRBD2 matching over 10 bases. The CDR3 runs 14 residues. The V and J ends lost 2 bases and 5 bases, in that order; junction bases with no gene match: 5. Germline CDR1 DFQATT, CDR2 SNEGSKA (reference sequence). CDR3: CSARLAGVDETQYF. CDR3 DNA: TGCAGTGCTAGACTAGCGGGAGTGGATGAGACCCAGTACTTC.

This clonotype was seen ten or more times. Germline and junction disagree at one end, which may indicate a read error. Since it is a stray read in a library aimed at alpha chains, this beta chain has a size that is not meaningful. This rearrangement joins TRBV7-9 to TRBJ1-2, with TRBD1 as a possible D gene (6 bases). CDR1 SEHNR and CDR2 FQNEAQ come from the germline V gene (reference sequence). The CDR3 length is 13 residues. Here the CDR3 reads CASRQGGNYGYTF. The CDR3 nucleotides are TGTGCCAGCAGACAAGGGGGGAACTACGGCTACACCTTC.

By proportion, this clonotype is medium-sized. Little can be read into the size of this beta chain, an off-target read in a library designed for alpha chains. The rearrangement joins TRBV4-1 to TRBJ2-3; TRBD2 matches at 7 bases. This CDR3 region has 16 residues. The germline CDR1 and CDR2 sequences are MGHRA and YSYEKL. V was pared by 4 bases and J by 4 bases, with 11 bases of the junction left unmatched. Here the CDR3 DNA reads TGCGCCAGCAGCCCCTCTTACGGGAGGAGGTCAGATACGCAGTATTTT. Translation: CASSPSYGRRSDTQYF.

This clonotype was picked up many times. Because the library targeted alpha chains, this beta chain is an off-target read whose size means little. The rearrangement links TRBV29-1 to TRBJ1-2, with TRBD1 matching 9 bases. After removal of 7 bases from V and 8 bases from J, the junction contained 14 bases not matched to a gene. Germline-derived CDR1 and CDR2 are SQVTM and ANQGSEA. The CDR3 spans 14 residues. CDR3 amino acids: CSAAESGQGFGYTF. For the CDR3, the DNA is TGCAGCGCAGCAGAGAGTGGACAGGGGTTCGGCTACACCTTC.

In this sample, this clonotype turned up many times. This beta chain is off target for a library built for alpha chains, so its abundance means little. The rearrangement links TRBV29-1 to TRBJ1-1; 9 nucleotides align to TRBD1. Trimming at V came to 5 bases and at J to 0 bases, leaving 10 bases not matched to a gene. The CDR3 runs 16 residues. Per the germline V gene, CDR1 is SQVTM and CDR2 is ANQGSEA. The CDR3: CSVTPPGQGLNTEAFF. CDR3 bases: TGCAGCGTTACCCCACCGGGACAGGGACTGAACACTGAAGCTTTCTTT. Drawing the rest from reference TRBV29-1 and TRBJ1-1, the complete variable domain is SAVISQKPSRDICQRGTSLTIQCQVDSQVTMMFWYRQQPGQSLTLIATANQGSEATYESGFVIDKFPISRPNLTFSTLTVSNMSPEDSSIYLCSVTPPGQGLNTEAFFGQGTRLTVV.

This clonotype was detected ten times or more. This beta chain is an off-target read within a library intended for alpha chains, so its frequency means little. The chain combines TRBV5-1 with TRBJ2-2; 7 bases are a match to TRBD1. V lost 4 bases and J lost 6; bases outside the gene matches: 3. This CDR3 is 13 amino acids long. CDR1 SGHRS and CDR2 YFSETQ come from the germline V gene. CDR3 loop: CASSVQGSGELFF. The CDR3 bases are TGCGCCAGCAGCGTACAGGGGTCCGGGGAGCTGTTTTTT.

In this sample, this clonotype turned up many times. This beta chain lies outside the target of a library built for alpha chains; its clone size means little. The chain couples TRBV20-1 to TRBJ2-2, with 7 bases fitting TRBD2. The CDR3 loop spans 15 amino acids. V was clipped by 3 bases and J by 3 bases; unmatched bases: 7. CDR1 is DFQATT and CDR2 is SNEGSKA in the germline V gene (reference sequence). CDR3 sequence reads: CSARGSSGDTGELFF. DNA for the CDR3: TGCAGTGCTAGGGGGTCTAGCGGAGACACCGGGGAGCTGTTTTTT.

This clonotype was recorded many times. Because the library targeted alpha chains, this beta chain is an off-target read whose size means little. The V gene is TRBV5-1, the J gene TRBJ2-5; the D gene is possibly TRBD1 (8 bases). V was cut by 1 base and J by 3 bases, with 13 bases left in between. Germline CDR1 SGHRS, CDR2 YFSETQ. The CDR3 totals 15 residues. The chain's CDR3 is CASSLRTGREETQYF. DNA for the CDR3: TGCGCCAGCAGCTTGAGGACAGGGAGGGAAGAGACCCAGTACTTC.

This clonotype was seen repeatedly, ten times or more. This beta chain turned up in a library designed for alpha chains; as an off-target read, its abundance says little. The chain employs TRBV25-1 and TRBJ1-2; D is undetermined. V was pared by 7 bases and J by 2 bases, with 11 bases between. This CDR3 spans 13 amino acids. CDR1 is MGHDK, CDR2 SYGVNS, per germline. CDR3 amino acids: CASNLDGNYGYTF. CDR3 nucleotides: TGTGCCAGCAACTTAGACGGAAACTATGGCTACACCTTC.

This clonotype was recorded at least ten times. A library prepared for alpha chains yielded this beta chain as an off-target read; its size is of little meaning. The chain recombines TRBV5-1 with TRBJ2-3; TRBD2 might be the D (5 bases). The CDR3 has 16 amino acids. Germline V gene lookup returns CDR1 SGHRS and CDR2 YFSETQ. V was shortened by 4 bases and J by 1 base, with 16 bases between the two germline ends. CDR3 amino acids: CASSAGLRSGTDTQYF. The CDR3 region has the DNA TGCGCCAGCAGCGCCGGACTGCGGTCGGGCACAGATACGCAGTATTTT.

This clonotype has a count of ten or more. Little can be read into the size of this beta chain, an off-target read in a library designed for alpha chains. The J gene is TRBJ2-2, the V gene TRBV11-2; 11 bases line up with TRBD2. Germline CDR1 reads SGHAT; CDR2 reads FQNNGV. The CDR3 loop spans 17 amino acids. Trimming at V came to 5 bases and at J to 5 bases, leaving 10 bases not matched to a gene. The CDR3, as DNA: TGTGCCAGCAGCCCTGGCGGCCTAGCGGGAGGAACCGGGGAGCTGTTTTTT. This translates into CASSPGGLAGGTGELFF.

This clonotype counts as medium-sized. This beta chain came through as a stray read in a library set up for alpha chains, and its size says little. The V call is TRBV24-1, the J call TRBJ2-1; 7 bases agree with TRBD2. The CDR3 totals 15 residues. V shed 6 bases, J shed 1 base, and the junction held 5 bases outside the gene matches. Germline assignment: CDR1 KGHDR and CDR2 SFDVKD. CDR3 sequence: CATSSSGESYNEQFF. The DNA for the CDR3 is TGTGCCACCAGTTCCAGCGGGGAATCCTACAATGAGCAGTTCTTC.

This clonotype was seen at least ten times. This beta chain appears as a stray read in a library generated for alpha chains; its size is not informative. Written as DNA, the CDR3 is TGTGCCATCAGTGGGACAGGGGACACTGAAGCTTTCTTT. Protein product: CAISGTGDTEAFF. The chain combines TRBV10-3 with TRBJ1-1, with 9 nucleotides matching TRBD1. Germline CDR1 and CDR2: ENHRY and SYGVKD. The CDR3 has 13 residues. Losses at the gene ends were 4 bases for V and 3 bases for J; bases not matched to a gene: 0.

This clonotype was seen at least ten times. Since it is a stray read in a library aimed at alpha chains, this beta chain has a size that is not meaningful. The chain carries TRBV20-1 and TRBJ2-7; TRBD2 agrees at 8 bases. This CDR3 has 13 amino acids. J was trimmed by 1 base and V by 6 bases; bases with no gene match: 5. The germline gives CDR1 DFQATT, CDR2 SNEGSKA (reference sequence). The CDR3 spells CSARGGGSYEQYF. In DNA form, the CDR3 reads TGCAGTGCCCGGGGGGGAGGTTCCTACGAGCAGTACTTC.

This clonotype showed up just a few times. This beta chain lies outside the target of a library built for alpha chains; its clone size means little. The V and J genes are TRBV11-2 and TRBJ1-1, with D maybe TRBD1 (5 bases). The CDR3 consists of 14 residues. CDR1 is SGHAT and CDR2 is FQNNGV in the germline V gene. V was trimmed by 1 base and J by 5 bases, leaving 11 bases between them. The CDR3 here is CASSLVAGKTEAFF. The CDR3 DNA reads TGTGCCAGCAGCTTAGTAGCAGGGAAGACTGAAGCTTTCTTT.

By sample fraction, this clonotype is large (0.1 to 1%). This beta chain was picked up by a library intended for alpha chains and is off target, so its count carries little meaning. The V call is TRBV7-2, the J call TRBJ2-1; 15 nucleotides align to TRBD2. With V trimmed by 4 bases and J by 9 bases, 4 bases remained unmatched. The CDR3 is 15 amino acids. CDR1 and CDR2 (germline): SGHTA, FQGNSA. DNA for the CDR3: TGTGCCAGCAGCTCGGGACTAGCGGGAGGTGTTGAGCAGTTCTTC. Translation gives CASSSGLAGGVEQFF.

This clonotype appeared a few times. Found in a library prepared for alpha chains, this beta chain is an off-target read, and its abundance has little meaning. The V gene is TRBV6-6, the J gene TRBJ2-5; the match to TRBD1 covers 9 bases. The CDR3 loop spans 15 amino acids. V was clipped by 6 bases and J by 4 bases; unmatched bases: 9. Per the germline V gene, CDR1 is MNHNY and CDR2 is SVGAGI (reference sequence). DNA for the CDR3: TGTGCCAGCAGAACGCCGGGACAGGGAGTAGAGACCCAGTACTTC. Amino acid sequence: CASRTPGQGVETQYF.

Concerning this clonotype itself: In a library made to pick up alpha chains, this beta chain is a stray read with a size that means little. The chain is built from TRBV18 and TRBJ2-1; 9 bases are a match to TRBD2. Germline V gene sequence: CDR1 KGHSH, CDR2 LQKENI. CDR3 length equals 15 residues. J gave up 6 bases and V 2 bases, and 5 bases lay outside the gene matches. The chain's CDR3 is CASSPEAGGSNEQFF. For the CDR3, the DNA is TGTGCCAGCTCACCAGAGGCGGGAGGGTCCAATGAGCAGTTCTTC.

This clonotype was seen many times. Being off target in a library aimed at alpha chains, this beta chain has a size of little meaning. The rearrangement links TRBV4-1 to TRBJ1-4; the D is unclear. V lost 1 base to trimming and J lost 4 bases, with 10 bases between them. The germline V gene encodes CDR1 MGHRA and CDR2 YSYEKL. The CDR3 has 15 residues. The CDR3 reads CASSQVFGLNEKLFF. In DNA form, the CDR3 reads TGCGCCAGCAGCCAAGTTTTCGGGCTTAATGAAAAACTGTTTTTT.

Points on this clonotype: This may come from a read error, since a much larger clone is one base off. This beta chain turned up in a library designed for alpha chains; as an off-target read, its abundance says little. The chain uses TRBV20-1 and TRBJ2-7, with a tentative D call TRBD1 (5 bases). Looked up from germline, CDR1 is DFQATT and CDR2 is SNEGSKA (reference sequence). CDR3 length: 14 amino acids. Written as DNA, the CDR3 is TGCAGTGCTAGTGGGGCAGGGCCCACCTACGTGCAGTACTTC. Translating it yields CSASGAGPTYVQYF.

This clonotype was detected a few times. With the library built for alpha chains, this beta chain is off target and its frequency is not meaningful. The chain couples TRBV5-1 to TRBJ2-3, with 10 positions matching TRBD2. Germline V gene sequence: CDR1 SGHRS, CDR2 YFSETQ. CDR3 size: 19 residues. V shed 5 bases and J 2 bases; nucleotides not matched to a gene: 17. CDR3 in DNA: TGCGCCAGCAGTCAGCCTAGCGGGAGTTCGTATTCCGACACAGATACGCAGTATTTT. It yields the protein CASSQPSGSSYSDTDTQYF.

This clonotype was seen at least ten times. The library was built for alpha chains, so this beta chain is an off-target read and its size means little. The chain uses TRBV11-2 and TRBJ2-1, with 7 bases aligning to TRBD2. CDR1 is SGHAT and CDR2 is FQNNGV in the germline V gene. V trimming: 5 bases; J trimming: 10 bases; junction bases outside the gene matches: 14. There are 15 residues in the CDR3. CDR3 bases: TGTGCCAGCAGCCCCCCGGGGACTACCCGCTTGGAGCAGTTCTTC. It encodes CASSPPGTTRLEQFF. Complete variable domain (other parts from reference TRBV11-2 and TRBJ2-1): EAGVAQSPRYKIIEKRQSVAFWCNPISGHATLYWYQQILGQGPKLLIQFQNNGVVDDSQLPKDRFSAERLKGVDSTLKIQPAKLEDSAVYLCASSPPGTTRLEQFFGPGTRLTVL.

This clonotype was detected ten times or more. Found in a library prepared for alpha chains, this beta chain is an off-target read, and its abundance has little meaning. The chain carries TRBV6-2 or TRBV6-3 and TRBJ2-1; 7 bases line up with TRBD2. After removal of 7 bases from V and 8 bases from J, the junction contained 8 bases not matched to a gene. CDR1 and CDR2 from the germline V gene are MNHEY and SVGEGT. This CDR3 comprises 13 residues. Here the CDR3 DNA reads TGTGCCAGCATTAGCGGGCGGAGGGATGAGCAGTTCTTC. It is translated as CASISGRRDEQFF.

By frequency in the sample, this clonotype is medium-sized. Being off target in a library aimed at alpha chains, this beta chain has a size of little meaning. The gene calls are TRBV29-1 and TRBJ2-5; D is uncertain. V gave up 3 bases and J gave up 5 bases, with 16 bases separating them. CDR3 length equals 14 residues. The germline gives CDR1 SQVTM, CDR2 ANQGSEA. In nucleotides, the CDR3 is TGCAGCGTTGATGATGGCAAGGCCAGGGAGACCCAGTACTTC. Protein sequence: CSVDDGKARETQYF.